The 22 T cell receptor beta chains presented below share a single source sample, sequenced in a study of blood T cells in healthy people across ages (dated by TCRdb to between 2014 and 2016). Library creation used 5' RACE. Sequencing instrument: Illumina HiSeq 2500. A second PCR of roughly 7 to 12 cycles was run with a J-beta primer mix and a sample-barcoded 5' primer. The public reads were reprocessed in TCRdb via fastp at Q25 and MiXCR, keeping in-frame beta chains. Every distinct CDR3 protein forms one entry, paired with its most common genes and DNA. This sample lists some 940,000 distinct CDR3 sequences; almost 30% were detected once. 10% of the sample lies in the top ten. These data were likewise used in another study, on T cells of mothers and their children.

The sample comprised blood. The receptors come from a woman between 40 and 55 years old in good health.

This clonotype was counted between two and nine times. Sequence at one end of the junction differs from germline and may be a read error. The DNA for the CDR3 is TGTGCCTGCAGCTTAACGGCTATGGGCACTGAAGCTTTCTTT. This encodes CACSLTAMGTEAFF. The V call is TRBV7-2, the J call TRBJ1-1; no definite D call. The CDR3 covers 14 residues. From germline, CDR1 is SGHTA and CDR2 FQGNSA.

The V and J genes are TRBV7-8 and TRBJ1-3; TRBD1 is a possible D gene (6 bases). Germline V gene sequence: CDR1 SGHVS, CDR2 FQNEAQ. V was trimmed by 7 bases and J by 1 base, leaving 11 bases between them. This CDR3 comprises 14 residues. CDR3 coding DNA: TGTGCCAGCACTCTAGGGGGATCTGGAAACACCATATATTTT. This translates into CASTLGGSGNTIYF.

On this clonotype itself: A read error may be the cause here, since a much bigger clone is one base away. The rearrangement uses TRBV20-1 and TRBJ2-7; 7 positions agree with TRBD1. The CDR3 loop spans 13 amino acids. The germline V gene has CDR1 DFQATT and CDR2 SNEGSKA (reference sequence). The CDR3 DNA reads TGCAGTGCTACAGGGGGTACCTCCTACGAGCGGTACTTC. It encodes CSATGGTSYERYF.

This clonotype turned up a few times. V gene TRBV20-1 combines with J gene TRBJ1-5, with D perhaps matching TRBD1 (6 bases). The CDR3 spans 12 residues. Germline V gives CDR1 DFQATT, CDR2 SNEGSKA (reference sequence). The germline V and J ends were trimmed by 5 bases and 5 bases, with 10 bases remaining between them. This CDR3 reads CSAVRTDQPQHF. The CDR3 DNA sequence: TGCAGTGCTGTCCGGACAGATCAGCCCCAGCATTTT.

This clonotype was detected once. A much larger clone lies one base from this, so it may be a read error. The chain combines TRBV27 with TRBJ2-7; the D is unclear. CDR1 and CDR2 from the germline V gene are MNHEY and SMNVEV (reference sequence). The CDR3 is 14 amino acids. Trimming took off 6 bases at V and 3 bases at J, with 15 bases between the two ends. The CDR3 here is CASRLGPAGYEQYF. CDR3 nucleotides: TGTGCCAGCAGGCTAGGTCCTGCTGGCTACGAGCAGTACTTC.

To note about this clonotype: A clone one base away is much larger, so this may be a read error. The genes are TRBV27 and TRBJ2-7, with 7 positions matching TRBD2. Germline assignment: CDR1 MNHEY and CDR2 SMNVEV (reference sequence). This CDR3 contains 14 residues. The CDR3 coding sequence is TGTGCCAACAGTTTTGAGGGAGGGGCGTACGAGCAGTACTTC. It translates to CANSFEGGAYEQYF.

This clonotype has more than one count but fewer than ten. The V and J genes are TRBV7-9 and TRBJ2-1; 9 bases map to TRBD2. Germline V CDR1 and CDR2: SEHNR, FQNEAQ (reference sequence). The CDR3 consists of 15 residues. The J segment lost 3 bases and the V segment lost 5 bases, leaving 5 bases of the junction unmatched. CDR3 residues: CASSRSGGHYNEQFF. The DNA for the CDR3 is TGTGCCAGCAGCCGTAGCGGGGGTCACTACAATGAGCAGTTCTTC.

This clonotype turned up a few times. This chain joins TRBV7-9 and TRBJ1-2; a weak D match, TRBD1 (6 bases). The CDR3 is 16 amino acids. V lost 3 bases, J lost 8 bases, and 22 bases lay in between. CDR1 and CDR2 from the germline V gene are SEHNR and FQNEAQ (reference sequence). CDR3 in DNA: TGTGCCAGCAGCTTGCCGGGGGCCCAATTAATAGCAGGCTACACCTTC. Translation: CASSLPGAQLIAGYTF.

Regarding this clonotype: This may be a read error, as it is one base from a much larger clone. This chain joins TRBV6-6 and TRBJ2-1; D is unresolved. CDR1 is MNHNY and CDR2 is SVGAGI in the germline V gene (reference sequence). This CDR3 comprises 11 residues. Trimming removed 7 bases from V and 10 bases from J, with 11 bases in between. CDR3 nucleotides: TGTGCCAGCACCTACGCCTACGAGCAGTTCTTC. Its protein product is CASTYAYEQFF.

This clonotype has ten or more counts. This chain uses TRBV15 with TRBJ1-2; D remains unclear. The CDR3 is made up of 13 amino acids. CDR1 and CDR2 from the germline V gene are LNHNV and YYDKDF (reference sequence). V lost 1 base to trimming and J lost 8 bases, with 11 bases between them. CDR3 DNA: TGTGCCACCAGCAGAGCGCAAGTCTGGGGCTACACCTTC. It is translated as CATSRAQVWGYTF.

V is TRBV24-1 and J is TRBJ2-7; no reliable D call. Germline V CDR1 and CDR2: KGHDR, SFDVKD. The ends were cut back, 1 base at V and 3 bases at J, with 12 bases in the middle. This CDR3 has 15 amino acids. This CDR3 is CATSDFGPRIYEQYF. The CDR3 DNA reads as TGTGCCACCAGTGATTTTGGGCCTCGGATCTACGAGCAGTACTTC.

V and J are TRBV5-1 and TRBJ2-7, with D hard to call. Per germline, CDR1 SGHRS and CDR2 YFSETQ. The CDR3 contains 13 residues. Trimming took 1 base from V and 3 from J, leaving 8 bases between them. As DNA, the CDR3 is TGCGCCAGCAGCTTGTTTTCGGGCTACGAGCAGTACTTC. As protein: CASSLFSGYEQYF.

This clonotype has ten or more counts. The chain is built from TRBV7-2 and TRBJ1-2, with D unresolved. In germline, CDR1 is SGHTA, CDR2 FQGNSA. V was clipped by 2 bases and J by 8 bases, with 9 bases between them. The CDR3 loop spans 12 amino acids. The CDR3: CASSLRSRGYTF. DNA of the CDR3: TGTGCCAGCAGCTTACGGTCCCGGGGCTACACCTTC. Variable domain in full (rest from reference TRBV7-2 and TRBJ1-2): GAGVSQSPSNKVTEKGKDVELRCDPISGHTALYWYRQSLGQGLEFLIYFQGNSAPDKSGLPSDRFSAERTGGSVSTLTIQRTQQEDSAVYLCASSLRSRGYTFGSGTRLTVV.

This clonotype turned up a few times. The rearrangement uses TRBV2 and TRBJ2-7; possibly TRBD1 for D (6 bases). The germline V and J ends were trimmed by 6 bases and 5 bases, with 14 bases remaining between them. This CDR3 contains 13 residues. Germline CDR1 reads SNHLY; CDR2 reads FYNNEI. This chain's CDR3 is CASRPPGVHEQYF. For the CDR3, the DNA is TGTGCCAGCAGGCCGCCAGGGGTCCACGAGCAGTACTTC.

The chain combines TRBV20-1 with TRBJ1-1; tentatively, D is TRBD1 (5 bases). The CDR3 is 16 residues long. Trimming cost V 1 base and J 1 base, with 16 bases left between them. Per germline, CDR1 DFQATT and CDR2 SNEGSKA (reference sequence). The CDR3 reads CSARGYGGDGNTEAFF. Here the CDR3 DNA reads TGCAGTGCTAGAGGTTATGGGGGAGACGGGAACACTGAAGCTTTCTTT.

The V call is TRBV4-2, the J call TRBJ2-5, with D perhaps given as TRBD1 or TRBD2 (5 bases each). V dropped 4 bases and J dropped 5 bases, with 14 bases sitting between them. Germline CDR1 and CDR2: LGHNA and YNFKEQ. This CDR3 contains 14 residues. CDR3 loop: CASSPPGPEETQYF. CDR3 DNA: TGTGCCAGCAGCCCGCCGGGACCTGAGGAGACCCAGTACTTC.

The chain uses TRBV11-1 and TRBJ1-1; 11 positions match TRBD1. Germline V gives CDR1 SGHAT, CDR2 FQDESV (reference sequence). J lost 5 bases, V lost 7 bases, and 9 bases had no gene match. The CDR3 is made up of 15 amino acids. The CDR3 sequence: CASTLGQGVRTEAFF. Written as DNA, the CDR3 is TGTGCCAGCACCTTGGGACAGGGGGTTAGGACTGAAGCTTTCTTT. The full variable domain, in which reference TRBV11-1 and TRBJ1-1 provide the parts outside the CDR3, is EAEVAQSPRYKITEKSQAVAFWCDPISGHATLYWYRQILGQGPELLVQFQDESVVDDSQLPKDRFSAERLKGVDSTLKIQPAELGDSAMYLCASTLGQGVRTEAFFGQGTRLTVV.

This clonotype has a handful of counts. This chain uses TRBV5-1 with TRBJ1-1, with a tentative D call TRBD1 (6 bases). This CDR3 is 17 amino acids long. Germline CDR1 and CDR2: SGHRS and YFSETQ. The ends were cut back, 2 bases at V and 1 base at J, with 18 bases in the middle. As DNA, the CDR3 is TGCGCCAGCAGCTTAGGGGGGTGGAATAATGGGAACACTGAAGCTTTCTTT. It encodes CASSLGGWNNGNTEAFF.

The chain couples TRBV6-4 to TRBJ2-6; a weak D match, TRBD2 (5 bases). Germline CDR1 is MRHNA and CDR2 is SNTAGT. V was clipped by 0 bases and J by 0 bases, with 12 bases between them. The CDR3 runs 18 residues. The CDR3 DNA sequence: TGTGCCAGCAGTGACTCGACCAGCGGAGCCTCTGGGGCCAACGTCCTGACTTTC. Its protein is CASSDSTSGASGANVLTF.

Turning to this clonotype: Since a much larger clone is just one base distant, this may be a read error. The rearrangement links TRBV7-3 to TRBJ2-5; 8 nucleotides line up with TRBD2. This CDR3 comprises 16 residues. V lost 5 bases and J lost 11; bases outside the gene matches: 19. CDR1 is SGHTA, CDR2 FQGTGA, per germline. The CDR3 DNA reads TGTGCCAGCAGCCCCAGAGGTAGCGGGGTAAACAATGAGCAGTACTTC. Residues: CASSPRGSGVNNEQYF.

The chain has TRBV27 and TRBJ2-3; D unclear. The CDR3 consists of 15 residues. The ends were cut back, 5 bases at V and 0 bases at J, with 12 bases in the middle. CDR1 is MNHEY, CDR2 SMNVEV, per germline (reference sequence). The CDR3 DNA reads TGTGCCAGCAGTCTGTTGGCGGCTAGCACAGATACGCAGTATTTT. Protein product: CASSLLAASTDTQYF.

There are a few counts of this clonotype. CDR3 DNA sequence: TGCAGTGCTAGAGGAGACCGGGACAGGGGTTACGAGCAGTACTTC. Protein: CSARGDRDRGYEQYF. The J gene is TRBJ2-7, the V gene TRBV20-1; 10 bases line up with TRBD1. CDR1 is DFQATT and CDR2 is SNEGSKA in the germline V gene (reference sequence). The V segment lost 1 base and the J segment 4 bases; nucleotides outside the gene matches: 7. The length of the CDR3 is 15 residues.